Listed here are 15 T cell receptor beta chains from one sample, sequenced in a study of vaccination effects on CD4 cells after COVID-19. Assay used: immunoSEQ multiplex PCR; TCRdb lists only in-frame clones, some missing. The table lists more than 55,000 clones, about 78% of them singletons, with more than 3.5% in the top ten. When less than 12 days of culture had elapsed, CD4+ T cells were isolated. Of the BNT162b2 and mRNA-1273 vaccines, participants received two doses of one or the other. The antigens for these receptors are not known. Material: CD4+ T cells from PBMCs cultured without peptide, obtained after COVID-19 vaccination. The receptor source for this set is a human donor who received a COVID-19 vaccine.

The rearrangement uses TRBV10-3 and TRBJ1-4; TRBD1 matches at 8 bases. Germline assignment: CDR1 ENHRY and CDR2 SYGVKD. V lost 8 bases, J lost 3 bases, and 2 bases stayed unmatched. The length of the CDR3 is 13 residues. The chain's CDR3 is CAIQGAANEKLFF. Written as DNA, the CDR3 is TGTGCCATCCAGGGGGCAGCTAATGAAAAACTGTTTTTT.

The CDR3 loop reads CASSLQFNSPLHF. The CDR3 DNA reads TGTGCCAGCAGTTTACAGTTTAATTCACCCCTCCACTTT. This rearrangement joins TRBV6-5 to TRBJ1-6; D not resolved. Trimming took off 4 bases at V and 6 bases at J, with 7 bases between the two ends. This CDR3 spans 13 amino acids. The germline V gene encodes CDR1 MNHEY and CDR2 SVGAGI.

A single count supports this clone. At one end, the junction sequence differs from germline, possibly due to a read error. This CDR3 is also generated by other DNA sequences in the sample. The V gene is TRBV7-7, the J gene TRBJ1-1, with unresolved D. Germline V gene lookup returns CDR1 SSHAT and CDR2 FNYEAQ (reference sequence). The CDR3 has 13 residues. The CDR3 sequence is CASSLSRNTEAFF. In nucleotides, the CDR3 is TGTGCTAGCAGCTTAAGCAGGAACACTGAAGCTTTCTTT.

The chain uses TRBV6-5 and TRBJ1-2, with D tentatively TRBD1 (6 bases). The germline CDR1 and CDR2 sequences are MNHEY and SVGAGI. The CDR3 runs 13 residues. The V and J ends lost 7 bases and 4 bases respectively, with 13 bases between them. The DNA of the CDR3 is TGTGCCAGCACCCCTACAGGGAGCTATGGCTACACCTTC. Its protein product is CASTPTGSYGYTF.

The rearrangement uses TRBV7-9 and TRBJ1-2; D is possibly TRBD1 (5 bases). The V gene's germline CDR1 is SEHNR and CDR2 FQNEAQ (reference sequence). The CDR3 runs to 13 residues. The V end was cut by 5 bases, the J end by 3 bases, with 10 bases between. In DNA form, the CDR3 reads TGTGCCAGCAGCCGAACAGGCGACTATGGCTACACCTTC. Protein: CASSRTGDYGYTF.

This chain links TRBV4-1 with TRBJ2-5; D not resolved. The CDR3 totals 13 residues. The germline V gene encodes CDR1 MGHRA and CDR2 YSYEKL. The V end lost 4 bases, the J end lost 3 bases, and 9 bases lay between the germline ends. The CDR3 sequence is CASSLQAEETQYF. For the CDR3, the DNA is TGCGCCAGCAGCCTTCAGGCCGAAGAGACCCAGTACTTC.

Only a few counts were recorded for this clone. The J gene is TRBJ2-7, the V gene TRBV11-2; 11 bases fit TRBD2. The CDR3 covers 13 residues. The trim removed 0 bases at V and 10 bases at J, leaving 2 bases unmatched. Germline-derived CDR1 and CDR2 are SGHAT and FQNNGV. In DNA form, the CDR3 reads TGTGCCAGCAGCTTAGAGGGACTAGCGGTACAGTACTTC. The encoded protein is CASSLEGLAVQYF.

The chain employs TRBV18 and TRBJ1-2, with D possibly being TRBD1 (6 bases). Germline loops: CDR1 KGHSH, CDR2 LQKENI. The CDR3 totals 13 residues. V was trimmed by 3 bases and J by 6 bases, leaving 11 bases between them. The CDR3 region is CASSPTGNHGYTF. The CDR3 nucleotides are TGTGCCAGCTCACCGACAGGAAACCATGGCTACACCTTC.

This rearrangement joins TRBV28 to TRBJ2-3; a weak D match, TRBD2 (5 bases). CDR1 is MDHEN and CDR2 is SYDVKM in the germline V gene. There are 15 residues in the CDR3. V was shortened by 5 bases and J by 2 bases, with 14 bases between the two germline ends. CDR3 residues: CASSDQGSFTDTQYF. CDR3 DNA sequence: TGTGCCAGCAGTGACCAAGGGAGCTTCACAGATACGCAGTATTTT.

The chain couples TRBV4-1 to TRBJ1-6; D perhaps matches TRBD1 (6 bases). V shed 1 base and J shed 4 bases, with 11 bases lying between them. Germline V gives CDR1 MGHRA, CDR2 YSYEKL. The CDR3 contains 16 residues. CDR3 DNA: TGCGCCAGCAGCCAAGGCGACACAGGGTATAATTCACCCCTCCACTTT. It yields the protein CASSQGDTGYNSPLHF.

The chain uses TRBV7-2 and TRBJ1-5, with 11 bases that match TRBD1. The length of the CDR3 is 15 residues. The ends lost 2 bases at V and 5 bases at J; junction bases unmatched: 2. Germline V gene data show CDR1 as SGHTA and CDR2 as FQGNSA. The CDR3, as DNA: TGTGCCAGCAGCTTAACGGGACAGGGGGATCAGCCCCAGCATTTT. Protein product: CASSLTGQGDQPQHF. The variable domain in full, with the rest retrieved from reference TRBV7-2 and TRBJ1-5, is GAGVSQSPSNKVTEKGKDVELRCDPISGHTALYWYRQSLGQGLEFLIYFQGNSAPDKSGLPSDRFSAERTGGSVSTLTIQRTQQEDSAVYLCASSLTGQGDQPQHFGDGTRLSIL.

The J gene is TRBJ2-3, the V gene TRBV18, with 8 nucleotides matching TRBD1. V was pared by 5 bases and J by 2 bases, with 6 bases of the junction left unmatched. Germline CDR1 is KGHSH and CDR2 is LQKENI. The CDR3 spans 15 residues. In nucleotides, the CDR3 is TGTGCCAGCTCAGGGCGGACAGGGCTCACAGATACGCAGTATTTT. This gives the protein CASSGRTGLTDTQYF.

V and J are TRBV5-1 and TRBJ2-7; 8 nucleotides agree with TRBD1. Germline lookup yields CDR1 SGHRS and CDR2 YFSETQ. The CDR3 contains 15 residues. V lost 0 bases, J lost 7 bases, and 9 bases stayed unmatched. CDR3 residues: CASSLGGQESREQYF. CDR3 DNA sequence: TGCGCCAGCAGCTTGGGGGGACAGGAATCGCGGGAGCAGTACTTC.

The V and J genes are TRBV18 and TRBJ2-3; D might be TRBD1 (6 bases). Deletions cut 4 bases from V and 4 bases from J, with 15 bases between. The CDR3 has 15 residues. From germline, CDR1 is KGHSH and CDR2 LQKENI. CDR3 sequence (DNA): TGTGCCAGCTCACACACAATACAGGGTGCAGATACGCAGTATTTT. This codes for CASSHTIQGADTQYF.

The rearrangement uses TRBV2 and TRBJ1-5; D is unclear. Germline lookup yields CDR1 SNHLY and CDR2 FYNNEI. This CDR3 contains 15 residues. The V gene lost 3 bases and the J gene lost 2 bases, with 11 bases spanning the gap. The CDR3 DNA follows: TGTGCCAGCAGTGAGGGCAGGATTGGCAATCAGCCCCAGCATTTT. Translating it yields CASSEGRIGNQPQHF.